Below are 20 T cell receptor beta chains sequenced from a single sample in a study of regulatory T cells in long-lasting Graves disease. Libraries of TCR beta came from iRepertoire HTBI primers plus Arm-PCR of CDR3 regions. From the multiplex PCR reads, TCRdb called clonotypes with MiXCR, one entry per CDR3 protein. The repertoire holds 200,000 to 250,000 distinct CDR3 sequences, with about a sixth as singletons. Time point meaning: newly diagnosed GD, antithyroid drugs for less than 3 months. With RNA extracted from PBMCs as input, the TCR library was made. This specimen was peripheral blood mononuclear cells (PBMCs), taken at new diagnosis, from a patient treated with antithyroid drugs. The source is a female donor with Graves disease.

On this clonotype: This may be a read error, as it is one base from a much larger clone. The rearrangement links TRBV12-3 or TRBV12-4 to TRBJ2-1; D uncertain. This CDR3 is built from 14 residues. The V and J ends lost 3 bases and 6 bases respectively, with 12 bases between them. In DNA, the CDR3 is TGTGCCAGCAGTTTGTCGGAACTCTCCAATGAGCAGTTCTTC. Amino acids: CASSLSELSNEQFF.

This sequence joins TRBV11-2 and TRBJ2-3; 12 bases fit TRBD2. This CDR3 has 14 residues. Losses at the gene ends were 3 bases for V and 5 bases for J; bases not matched to a gene: 0. Germline CDR1 and CDR2: SGHAT and FQNNGV. As DNA, the CDR3 is TGTGCCAGCAGCTTGGGACTAGCGGGAGATACGCAGTATTTT. This sequence encodes CASSLGLAGDTQYF.

In this sample, this clonotype turned up many times. The chain combines TRBV9 with TRBJ2-3; TRBD2 aligns across 8 bases. Per the germline V gene, CDR1 is SGDLS and CDR2 is YYNGEE. CDR3 size: 14 residues. Trimming took 3 bases from V and 4 from J; bases not matched to a gene: 4. The DNA of the CDR3 is TGTGCCAGCAGCGGGGGACTAGTTGCAGATACGCAGTATTTT. Its protein is CASSGGLVADTQYF.

This clonotype showed up many times. V gene TRBV19 combines with J gene TRBJ2-1, with 7 positions matching TRBD1. Germline V gene sequence: CDR1 LNHDA, CDR2 SQIVND (reference sequence). The CDR3 runs 16 residues. Trimming removed 5 bases from V and 6 bases from J; junction bases left unmatched: 13. This CDR3 is CASSSLKGALGNEQFF. The CDR3 region has the DNA TGTGCCAGTAGTTCCCTAAAGGGGGCGCTGGGCAATGAGCAGTTCTTC.

Many counts were recorded for this clonotype. V is TRBV11-2 and J is TRBJ2-3; the D gene is possibly TRBD1 (6 bases). The CDR3 has 13 residues. The V and J ends lost 5 bases and 11 bases respectively, with 17 bases between them. Germline V gives CDR1 SGHAT, CDR2 FQNNGV. In DNA, the CDR3 is TGTGCCAGCAGCACCCTGGGGGACAACGGGCAGTATTTT. This encodes CASSTLGDNGQYF.

This sequence joins TRBV27 and TRBJ1-2, with 8 nucleotides matching TRBD1. This CDR3 is 14 amino acids long. The ends lost 6 bases at V and 8 bases at J; junction bases unmatched: 11. Germline CDR1 reads MNHEY; CDR2 reads SMNVEV (reference sequence). The CDR3 DNA reads as TGTGCCAGCAGCCGAGACAGGGGCGCAAAAGGCTACACCTTC. Protein product: CASSRDRGAKGYTF.

This sequence joins TRBV20-1 and TRBJ2-1; maybe TRBD2 (5 bases). The CDR3 length is 14 residues. Germline-derived CDR1 and CDR2 are DFQATT and SNEGSKA (reference sequence). Trimming cost V 1 base and J 8 bases, with 15 bases left between them. This chain's CDR3 is CSARAPTGIDEQFF. The DNA for the CDR3 is TGCAGTGCTAGAGCGCCCACGGGGATTGATGAGCAGTTCTTC.

This clonotype came up many times. J is TRBJ2-1 and V is TRBV24-1; 8 bases agree with TRBD2. Trimming took 7 bases from V and 0 from J; bases not matched to a gene: 7. Germline V CDR1 and CDR2: KGHDR, SFDVKD. The length of the CDR3 is 16 residues. The CDR3 region is CATSGGLGSSYNEQFF. The CDR3 coding sequence is TGTGCCACCAGCGGGGGACTAGGGAGCTCCTACAATGAGCAGTTCTTC.

Ten or more counts support this clonotype. J is TRBJ1-1 and V is TRBV6-5; no firm D call. The CDR3 has 20 residues. With 2 bases removed from V and 3 bases from J, the gap between germline ends came to 28 bases. Germline CDR1 and CDR2: MNHEY and SVGAGI. In DNA form, the CDR3 reads TGTGCCAGCAGTTACCCCCTAGGACGGGCTGCGGCCCCTGAGGACACTGAAGCTTTCTTT. This translates into CASSYPLGRAAAPEDTEAFF.

The sample holds many counts of this clonotype. J is TRBJ2-7 and V is TRBV5-8; a possible D gene is TRBD2 (6 bases). The CDR3 has 12 residues. Per the germline V gene, CDR1 is SGHTS and CDR2 is YDEGEE. The V end lost 5 bases, the J end lost 10 bases, and 16 bases lay between the germline ends. CDR3: CASSFRGEVQYF. CDR3 in DNA: TGTGCCAGCAGTTTCCGTGGGGAGGTTCAGTACTTC.

The sample holds many counts of this clonotype. The J gene is TRBJ2-5, the V gene TRBV28; D is perhaps TRBD1 or TRBD2 (5 bases each). The CDR3 is 14 residues long. Germline CDR1 reads MDHEN; CDR2 reads SYDVKM. The V end was cut by 3 bases, the J end by 2 bases, with 10 bases between. CDR3 amino acids: CASSLMGEQETQYF. CDR3 nucleotides: TGTGCCAGCAGTTTGATGGGGGAGCAAGAGACCCAGTACTTC.

Ten or more counts support this clonotype. The V call is TRBV6-2 or TRBV6-3, the J call TRBJ1-1, with D perhaps TRBD1 (5 bases). Germline CDR1 MNHEY, CDR2 SVGEGT. V lost 6 bases to trimming and J lost 0 bases, with 11 bases between them. The CDR3 sequence is 14 residues long. CDR3 in DNA: TGTGCCAGCAGATCCGGGACCGTGAACACTGAAGCTTTCTTT. As protein: CASRSGTVNTEAFF.

Comments on this clonotype: An end of the junction differs from the germline gene, which may be a read error. This chain uses TRBV20-1 with TRBJ2-5; D call uncertain. The germline V gene encodes CDR1 DFQATT and CDR2 SNEGSKA (reference sequence). The CDR3 is 13 amino acids. CDR3 residues: CSARDMRKEAQYF. CDR3 bases: TGCAGTGCTAGAGATATGCGGAAAGAGGCCCAGTACTTC.

This clonotype has at least ten counts. The chain has TRBV11-2 and TRBJ2-7; TRBD1 might be the D (5 bases). V was trimmed by 2 bases and J by 3 bases, leaving 8 bases between them. The CDR3 covers 13 residues. CDR1 is SGHAT, CDR2 FQNNGV, per germline. This CDR3 is CASSLQGYYEQYF. Here the CDR3 DNA reads TGTGCCAGCAGCTTACAGGGATACTACGAGCAGTACTTC. The full variable domain, with the rest looked up from reference TRBV11-2 and TRBJ2-7, is EAGVAQSPRYKIIEKRQSVAFWCNPISGHATLYWYQQILGQGPKLLIQFQNNGVVDDSQLPKDRFSAERLKGVDSTLKIQPAKLEDSAVYLCASSLQGYYEQYFGPGTRLTVT.

This clonotype was seen repeatedly, ten times or more. The chain carries TRBV20-1 and TRBJ2-1, with TRBD2 matching over 8 bases. V dropped 3 bases and J dropped 7; count of bases not matched to a gene: 5. The CDR3 extends over 13 amino acids. Germline CDR1 and CDR2: DFQATT and SNEGSKA (reference sequence). The chain's CDR3 is CSASTSGRNEQFF. The CDR3 DNA sequence: TGCAGTGCTAGTACTAGCGGAAGGAATGAGCAGTTCTTC.

The table lists this clonotype with many counts. The V and J genes are TRBV6-2 or TRBV6-3 and TRBJ2-3; TRBD1 aligns across 7 bases. Unmatched junction bases numbered 8, after V lost 7 bases and J lost 4 bases. Germline V lookup: CDR1 MNHEY, CDR2 SVGEGT. The CDR3 extends over 14 amino acids. In DNA form, the CDR3 reads TGTGCCAGCACCTTGGGACAGCCCGCAGATACGCAGTATTTT. It translates to CASTLGQPADTQYF.

This clonotype was recorded many times. The V and J genes are TRBV7-9 and TRBJ2-7; the match to TRBD1 covers 10 bases. The CDR3 spans 15 residues. V lost 5 bases, J lost 4 bases, and 8 bases stayed unmatched. Germline assignment: CDR1 SEHNR and CDR2 FQNEAQ (reference sequence). CDR3 coding DNA: TGTGCCAGCAGCGAGACCGGGACAGGGGTTTACGAGCAGTACTTC. Residues: CASSETGTGVYEQYF.

This clonotype was recorded at least ten times. The chain recombines TRBV30 with TRBJ1-1; D is unclear. V lost 3 bases and J 6 bases, leaving 14 bases between the germline ends. The CDR3 sequence is 13 residues long. Germline V CDR1 and CDR2: GTSNPN, SVGIG (reference sequence). The CDR3 DNA is TGTGCCTGGAGGGCAGGCGGGAAGGCTGAAGCTTTCTTT. This translates into CAWRAGGKAEAFF. The full variable domain, with the rest looked up from reference TRBV30 and TRBJ1-1, is SQTIHQWPATLVQPVGSPLSLECTVEGTSNPNLYWYRQAAGRGLQLLFYSVGIGQISSEVPQNLSASRPQDRQFILSSKKLLLSDSGFYLCAWRAGGKAEAFFGQGTRLTVV.

This clonotype appeared many times. The chain recombines TRBV20-1 with TRBJ2-1; 10 bases map to TRBD2. Trimming removed 3 bases from V and 9 bases from J; junction bases left unmatched: 11. The CDR3 runs to 15 residues. Germline V gene data show CDR1 as DFQATT and CDR2 as SNEGSKA (reference sequence). The CDR3 DNA reads TGCAGTGCTAGCGGAGCGGGAGGGCCGGGCACTGAGCAGTTCTTC. Its protein product is CSASGAGGPGTEQFF.

The gene calls are TRBV3-1 and TRBJ2-1; TRBD2 agrees at 14 bases. Germline V CDR1 and CDR2: LGHDT, YNNKEL (reference sequence). V lost 2 bases to trimming and J lost 7 bases; unmatched junction nucleotides: 4. The CDR3 sequence is 16 residues long. The CDR3 region is CASSQTGLAGVNEQFF. The CDR3 coding sequence is TGTGCCAGCAGCCAAACGGGACTAGCGGGAGTTAATGAGCAGTTCTTC.